The 16 T cell receptor beta chains below all came from one sample that was sequenced in a study of radiotherapy plus CTLA-4 blockade in lung cancer (dated by TCRdb to 2016 to 2019). Libraries came from the immunoSEQ multiplex PCR assay. Drawn from immuneACCESS, this table holds only the in-frame rearrangements with V and J called that TCRdb kept. Clones are partly lost; checked studies trace under half to an unresolved V gene and leave the rest unexplained. This sample holds under 25,000 clones; 73% were observed only once. Approximately 3.6% of the sample goes to the ten largest clones. Sample: peripheral blood, taken from a patient treated with radiotherapy plus ipilimumab. The receptors originated from a human donor with non-small cell lung cancer who had stable disease on radiotherapy plus ipilimumab.

The chain couples TRBV5-4 to TRBJ2-7; D is possibly TRBD2 (6 bases). This CDR3 region has 15 residues. Per germline, CDR1 SGHNT and CDR2 YYREEE (reference sequence). V lost 6 bases and J lost 5, with 21 bases in between. DNA for the CDR3: TGTGCCAGCACCCATGAGGCGGGAAGGGGAGACGAGCAGTACTTC. This gives the protein CASTHEAGRGDEQYF.

The CDR3: CASSFRSSTDTQYF. In DNA form, the CDR3 reads TGTGCCAGCAGCTTCAGGTCCAGCACAGATACGCAGTATTTT. The chain recombines TRBV11-1 with TRBJ2-3; D remains unclear. The CDR3 sequence is 14 residues long. The V end was cut by 3 bases, the J end by 0 bases, with 7 bases between. From germline, CDR1 is SGHAT and CDR2 FQDESV (reference sequence).

The gene calls are TRBV18 and TRBJ2-5; tentatively, D is TRBD1 (6 bases). This CDR3 is built from 15 residues. Trimming shortened V by 4 bases and J by 4 bases, and 16 bases separated the two germline ends. Germline assignment: CDR1 KGHSH and CDR2 LQKENI. The CDR3 DNA sequence: TGTGCCAGCTCACGGGTTACAGGGAAGGGAGAGACCCAGTACTTC. It codes for CASSRVTGKGETQYF.

The chain links TRBV6-1 to TRBJ2-5; 7 bases match TRBD2. V dropped 7 bases and J dropped 5; count of bases not matched to a gene: 7. The CDR3 sequence is 13 residues long. Germline CDR1 and CDR2: MNHNS and SASEGT. The CDR3 sequence is CASMRLGGETQYF. The CDR3 bases are TGTGCCAGCATGCGACTCGGGGGGGAGACCCAGTACTTC.

V is TRBV10-2 and J is TRBJ2-5, with a tentative D call TRBD2 (5 bases). The CDR3 has 14 residues. The V gene's germline CDR1 is WSHSY and CDR2 SAAADI. With 3 bases removed from V and 6 bases from J, the gap between germline ends came to 14 bases. CDR3 sequence reads: CASSEVGSEKTQYF. In DNA form, the CDR3 reads TGCGCCAGCAGTGAAGTGGGGAGTGAGAAGACCCAGTACTTC.

This rearrangement joins TRBV7-9 to TRBJ1-1, with unresolved D. This CDR3 is 15 amino acids long. V was shortened by 5 bases and J by 4 bases, with 17 bases between the two germline ends. Germline values: CDR1 SEHNR, CDR2 FQNEAQ (reference sequence). DNA of the CDR3: TGTGCCAGCAGCCCACCCTGGAGAAGTGTCACTGAAGCTTTCTTT. It specifies CASSPPWRSVTEAFF.

The chain has TRBV2 and TRBJ2-1; 7 positions agree with TRBD2. With 6 bases clipped from V and 9 bases from J, the junction kept 11 bases outside the gene matches. Looked up from germline, CDR1 is SNHLY and CDR2 is FYNNEI. The CDR3 spans 14 residues. CDR3 bases: TGTGCCAGCAGCCATGAGCACTTAGCGGGTGAGCAGTTCTTC. Encoded protein: CASSHEHLAGEQFF.

CDR3 DNA sequence: TGTGCCAGTAGTCCGGACAGGGTCACCGGGGAGCTGTTTTTT. It codes for CASSPDRVTGELFF. J is TRBJ2-2 and V is TRBV19, with 8 bases aligning to TRBD1. Germline loops: CDR1 LNHDA, CDR2 SQIVND (reference sequence). This CDR3 region has 14 residues. V was clipped by 5 bases and J by 4 bases; unmatched bases: 3.

V gene TRBV19 combines with J gene TRBJ2-7; D remains unclear. Germline values: CDR1 LNHDA, CDR2 SQIVND (reference sequence). The V end lost 1 base, the J end lost 6 bases, and 13 bases lay between the germline ends. The CDR3 is made up of 14 amino acids. In DNA, the CDR3 is TGTGCCAGTAGTATAGTTGGTTCCTCTGTCGAGCAGTACTTC. Its protein product is CASSIVGSSVEQYF.

The rearrangement links TRBV23-1 to TRBJ2-5, with 8 nucleotides matching TRBD1. TRBV23-1 carries the ORF label, with uncertain function. V dropped 2 bases and J dropped 6; count of bases not matched to a gene: 8. This CDR3 has 15 residues. This CDR3 reads CASSQPRTGWQTQYF. The CDR3 DNA is TGCGCCAGCAGTCAACCGCGGACAGGGTGGCAGACCCAGTACTTC.

The chain links TRBV5-4 to TRBJ2-3, with D uncertain. Per the germline V gene, CDR1 is SGHNT and CDR2 is YYREEE (reference sequence). V lost 4 bases to trimming and J lost 3 bases, with 9 bases between them. This CDR3 has 13 residues. The CDR3 spells CASSRTETDTQYF. The CDR3 DNA reads as TGTGCCAGCAGCCGCACAGAGACAGATACGCAGTATTTT.

This chain joins TRBV2 and TRBJ2-1; TRBD1 is a possible D gene (6 bases). The CDR3 has 14 amino acids. Germline CDR1 SNHLY, CDR2 FYNNEI. Trimming left V 6 bases short and J 8 bases short, with 17 bases between. The CDR3 DNA reads as TGTGCCAGCAGAGGGGGTAAGGGTTTGGATGAGCAGTTCTTC. Translation gives CASRGGKGLDEQFF. Filled out from reference TRBV2 and TRBJ2-1, the complete variable domain reads EPEVTQTPSHQVTQMGQEVILRCVPISNHLYFYWYRQILGQKVEFLVSFYNNEISEKSEIFDDQFSVERPDGSNFTLKIRSTKLEDSAMYFCASRGGKGLDEQFFGPGTRLTVL.

The chain links TRBV27 to TRBJ1-1; 8 bases are a match to TRBD1. CDR1 is MNHEY and CDR2 is SMNVEV in the germline V gene (reference sequence). V lost 5 bases, J lost 2 bases, and 10 bases stayed unmatched. The CDR3 loop spans 16 amino acids. Here the CDR3 DNA reads TGTGCCAGCAGTCCTAGGGACGGGACAGGCAACACTGAAGCTTTCTTT. This gives the protein CASSPRDGTGNTEAFF.

The chain employs TRBV13 and TRBJ2-7; weak D call: TRBD2 (5 bases). V lost 5 bases, J lost 2 bases, and 13 bases lay in between. The CDR3 sequence is 14 residues long. Germline loops: CDR1 PRHDT, CDR2 FYEKMQ (reference sequence). The CDR3 nucleotides read TGTGCCAGCAGCCGGGGATCCGGCGCCTACGAGCAGTACTTC. The encoded protein is CASSRGSGAYEQYF. The full variable domain, completed using reference TRBV13 and TRBJ2-7, is AAGVIQSPRHLIKEKRETATLKCYPIPRHDTVYWYQQGPGQDPQFLISFYEKMQSDKGSIPDRFSAQQFSDYHSELNMSSLELGDSALYFCASSRGSGAYEQYFGPGTRLTVT.

A few counts support this clone. The CDR3 sequence is CSVEFGTGRSPSYEQYF. CDR3 in DNA: TGCAGCGTTGAATTTGGGACAGGGCGGTCGCCGTCCTACGAGCAGTACTTC. This chain connects TRBV29-1 to TRBJ2-7; 9 bases line up with TRBD1. CDR3 length equals 17 residues. The junction had 12 bases not matched to a gene; V was cut back by 2 bases and J by 1 base. The germline gives CDR1 SQVTM, CDR2 ANQGSEA.

The chain carries TRBV9 and TRBJ2-1; no reliable D call. CDR3 length equals 12 residues. CDR1 is SGDLS and CDR2 is YYNGEE in the germline V gene. With 3 bases removed from V and 10 bases from J, the gap between germline ends came to 11 bases. This CDR3 is CASSELLGEQFF. DNA for the CDR3: TGTGCCAGCAGCGAGCTATTGGGGGAGCAGTTCTTC. The full variable domain, rest sourced from reference TRBV9 and TRBJ2-1, is DSGVTQTPKHLITATGQRVTLRCSPRSGDLSVYWYQQSLDQGLQFLIQYYNGEERAKGNILERFSAQQFPDLHSELNLSSLELGDSALYFCASSELLGEQFFGPGTRLTVL.